The 22 T cell receptor beta chains below come from one sample, sequenced in a study of memory B cells and T cells in multiple sclerosis. What these receptors recognize is not known. Separate sequencing covered autoproliferating (CFSE-dim) and non-proliferating (CFSE-high) T cells from stimulus-free culture. Pooled replicate wells came from 5x10^7 CFSE-labeled PBMCs cultured around seven days without stimulus. Sequencing was performed with immunoSEQ multiplex PCR; in TCRdb, only in-frame clones are kept and a portion is missing. The sample has fewer than 40,000 clones; more than 70% are singletons. The sample comprised PBMCs from blood kept in culture. The receptors here all came from a human donor with multiple sclerosis.

The chain combines TRBV11-3 with TRBJ2-5, with 10 bases aligning to TRBD1. This CDR3 has 18 amino acids. Germline V gene lookup returns CDR1 SGHNT and CDR2 YENEEA. The V and J ends lost 6 bases and 2 bases, in that order; junction bases with no gene match: 15. Here the CDR3 reads CASSQDLRDRGKQETQYF. CDR3 in DNA: TGTGCCAGCAGTCAAGACCTCCGGGACAGGGGAAAACAAGAGACCCAGTACTTC.

The chain is built from TRBV18 and TRBJ2-3; 10 bases agree with TRBD1. This CDR3 has 16 amino acids. V shed 2 bases and J 2 bases; nucleotides not matched to a gene: 4. Germline lookup yields CDR1 KGHSH and CDR2 LQKENI. The CDR3 sequence: CASSPGTGANTDTQYF. The CDR3 region has the DNA TGTGCCAGCTCACCAGGGACAGGGGCCAACACAGATACGCAGTATTTT.

The gene calls are TRBV7-9 and TRBJ1-1; 11 bases map to TRBD1. From germline, CDR1 is SEHNR and CDR2 FQNEAQ (reference sequence). Trimming took 5 bases from V and 6 from J; bases not matched to a gene: 5. The CDR3 extends over 14 amino acids. The CDR3 DNA sequence: TGTGCCAGCAGCCTTCAGGACAGGGGGCCTGAAGCTTTCTTT. Translating it yields CASSLQDRGPEAFF.

This clone was counted only a few times. The rearrangement links TRBV7-9 to TRBJ2-7; D remains unclear. Per the germline V gene, CDR1 is SEHNR and CDR2 is FQNEAQ (reference sequence). The V end was cut by 5 bases, the J end by 7 bases, with 12 bases between. CDR3 size: 12 residues. The CDR3 spells CASSKGSWEQYF. CDR3 sequence (DNA): TGTGCCAGCAGCAAAGGGTCGTGGGAGCAGTACTTC. The whole variable domain, remainder taken from reference TRBV7-9 and TRBJ2-7, is DTGVSQNPRHKITKRGQNVTFRCDPISEHNRLYWYRQTLGQGPEFLTYFQNEAQLEKSRLLSDRFSAERPKGSFSTLEIQRTEQGDSAMYLCASSKGSWEQYFGPGTRLTVT.

This clone was detected once. The chain is built from TRBV27 and TRBJ1-6; perhaps TRBD1 as D (5 bases). Trimming stripped 0 bases from V and 10 bases from J, with 13 bases between. The V gene's germline CDR1 is MNHEY and CDR2 SMNVEV (reference sequence). CDR3 length: 15 amino acids. CDR3 sequence reads: CASSLSWTGGSPLHF. In DNA, the CDR3 is TGTGCCAGCAGTTTATCCTGGACCGGGGGGTCACCCCTCCACTTT.

This chain joins TRBV5-6 and TRBJ2-7, with D perhaps being TRBD1 or TRBD2 (5 bases each). There are 14 residues in the CDR3. Deletions cut 0 bases from V and 2 bases from J, with 9 bases between. Germline CDR1 and CDR2: SGHDT and YYEEEE. CDR3 DNA: TGTGCCAGCAGCTTGGGGGGGACGGCCTACGAGCAGTACTTC. This gives the protein CASSLGGTAYEQYF.

The chain recombines TRBV28 with TRBJ1-1, with a possible D match to TRBD1 (6 bases). This CDR3 has 11 amino acids. Germline assignment: CDR1 MDHEN and CDR2 SYDVKM. Trimming cost V 8 bases and J 7 bases, with 11 bases left between them. CDR3 region: CASGQYFEAFF. The CDR3 region has the DNA TGTGCCAGCGGACAGTACTTTGAAGCTTTCTTT.

V is TRBV5-1 and J is TRBJ1-2; 8 nucleotides match TRBD1. From germline, CDR1 is SGHRS and CDR2 YFSETQ. V shed 4 bases, J shed 2 bases, and the junction held 13 bases outside the gene matches. This CDR3 is built from 17 residues. CDR3: CASSPTSGTGLNYGYTF. Written as DNA, the CDR3 is TGCGCCAGCAGCCCAACGTCCGGGACAGGCCTCAACTATGGCTACACCTTC. Variable domain in full (rest from reference TRBV5-1 and TRBJ1-2): KAGVTQTPRYLIKTRGQQVTLSCSPISGHRSVSWYQQTPGQGLQFLFEYFSETQRNKGNFPGRFSGRQFSNSRSEMNVSTLELGDSALYLCASSPTSGTGLNYGYTFGSGTRLTVV.

The chain joins TRBV10-3 to TRBJ1-2; D might be TRBD1 (6 bases). Trimming stripped 0 bases from V and 8 bases from J, with 16 bases between. The CDR3 is made up of 15 amino acids. The germline CDR1 and CDR2 sequences are ENHRY and SYGVKD. CDR3 nucleotide sequence: TGTGCCATCAGTGAGTCTTCCGGGGGCAATATGGGCTACACCTTC. It specifies CAISESSGGNMGYTF.

V usage is TRBV7-6 and J usage is TRBJ1-1; 7 bases match TRBD1. The CDR3 has 15 amino acids. J lost 0 bases, V lost 5 bases, and 6 bases had no gene match. From germline, CDR1 is SGHVS and CDR2 FNYEAQ. CDR3 protein: CASSMTGTVNTEAFF. The CDR3, as DNA: TGTGCCAGCAGCATGACCGGGACAGTGAACACTGAAGCTTTCTTT.

V gene TRBV5-5 combines with J gene TRBJ1-2; D is ambiguous. CDR3 length: 13 amino acids. V lost 4 bases and J 2 bases, leaving 9 bases between the germline ends. Germline-derived CDR1 and CDR2 are SGHKS and YYEKEE (reference sequence). CDR3 bases: TGTGCCAGCAGCGTGATCGGGAACTATGGCTACACCTTC. This translates into CASSVIGNYGYTF.

This clone came up once. The chain employs TRBV19 and TRBJ2-5; a weak D match, TRBD1 (6 bases). The CDR3 covers 13 residues. V was cut by 4 bases and J by 9 bases, with 15 bases left in between. Germline V CDR1 and CDR2: LNHDA, SQIVND (reference sequence). This CDR3 is CASSTLTGTPQYF. CDR3 nucleotide sequence: TGTGCCAGTAGTACCCTCACCGGGACACCCCAGTACTTC.

The chain employs TRBV28 and TRBJ1-2, with D uncertain. Trimming removed 2 bases at V and 2 bases at J, with 9 bases between. The CDR3 loop spans 14 amino acids. The germline V gene encodes CDR1 MDHEN and CDR2 SYDVKM. In nucleotides, the CDR3 is TGTGCCAGCAGTTTACGGGGTTCGAACTATGGCTACACCTTC. It specifies CASSLRGSNYGYTF.

This chain joins TRBV7-2 and TRBJ1-5; D is undetermined. Trimming shortened V by 1 base and J by 1 base, and 8 bases separated the two germline ends. This CDR3 is built from 15 residues. In germline, CDR1 is SGHTA, CDR2 FQGNSA. CDR3 nucleotides: TGTGCCAGCAGCTTAGGGGCATTAAGCAATCAGCCCCAGCATTTT. Its translation: CASSLGALSNQPQHF.

V usage is TRBV5-1 and J usage is TRBJ2-7; 8 nucleotides agree with TRBD1. The germline CDR1 and CDR2 sequences are SGHRS and YFSETQ. This CDR3 comprises 14 residues. J gave up 4 bases and V 0 bases, and 3 bases lay outside the gene matches. The CDR3 spells CASSLGGQGYEQYF. CDR3 bases: TGCGCCAGCAGCTTGGGCGGACAGGGTTACGAGCAGTACTTC.

CDR3 amino acids: CAWSGGEQFF. The CDR3 DNA reads as TGTGCCTGGAGCGGGGGTGAGCAGTTCTTC. The rearrangement joins TRBV30 to TRBJ2-1, with D possibly being TRBD2 (6 bases). Trimming shortened V by 3 bases and J by 9 bases, and 6 bases separated the two germline ends. Germline CDR1 reads GTSNPN; CDR2 reads SVGIG (reference sequence). CDR3 length: 10 residues.

This clone was detected once. The rearrangement uses TRBV5-5 and TRBJ1-2, with D perhaps matching TRBD1 (6 bases). This CDR3 spans 14 amino acids. CDR1 is SGHKS and CDR2 is YYEKEE in the germline V gene (reference sequence). V was trimmed by 4 bases and J by 2 bases, leaving 12 bases between them. CDR3: CASSRDTLNYGYTF. The CDR3 DNA follows: TGTGCCAGCAGCCGGGACACCCTAAACTATGGCTACACCTTC.

V and J are TRBV6-1 and TRBJ2-2; D may be TRBD1 or TRBD2 (5 bases each). CDR3 length: 14 residues. The V gene lost 0 bases and the J gene lost 9 bases, with 11 bases spanning the gap. Germline lookup yields CDR1 MNHNS and CDR2 SASEGT. The CDR3 DNA follows: TGTGCCAGCAGTGAAGCGAGGGGTCGAAGGGAGCTGTTTTTT. This encodes CASSEARGRRELFF.

This chain joins TRBV21-1 and TRBJ2-3; the table's D call of TRBD1 was not tested on the DNA. TRBV21-1 is a known pseudogene. CDR3 length: 17 amino acids. DNA of the CDR3: TGTGCCAGCAGCAAAGAGGCACAGGGTTCGGGCACAGATACGCAGTATTTT. As protein: CASSKEAQGSGTDTQYF.

V gene TRBV19 combines with J gene TRBJ2-3; 7 bases agree with TRBD1. This CDR3 region has 14 residues. V dropped 7 bases and J dropped 5; count of bases not matched to a gene: 9. Germline loops: CDR1 LNHDA, CDR2 SQIVND (reference sequence). CDR3 loop: CASTGQDSGDTQYF. The CDR3 DNA sequence: TGTGCCAGTACCGGACAGGACTCGGGAGATACGCAGTATTTT.

The chain links TRBV7-7 to TRBJ2-3; TRBD1 matches 9 bases. Germline CDR1 is SSHAT and CDR2 is FNYEAQ (reference sequence). Losses at the gene ends were 2 bases for V and 1 base for J; bases not matched to a gene: 13. The CDR3 runs to 19 residues. The CDR3 DNA reads TGTGCCAGCAGCTTAACCTCATACAGGGGGCTTGAAGGCACAGATACGCAGTATTTT. Translation gives CASSLTSYRGLEGTDTQYF.

As DNA, the CDR3 is TGTGCCAGCAGTGAACACGGGACAGGGCCTCTATACAATGAGCAGTTCTTC. Its protein product is CASSEHGTGPLYNEQFF. This rearrangement joins TRBV6-1 to TRBJ2-1; TRBD1 aligns across 9 bases. Per germline, CDR1 MNHNS and CDR2 SASEGT. J gave up 4 bases and V 2 bases, and 9 bases lay outside the gene matches. The CDR3 totals 17 residues.